Sequencing of this TCR beta chain was carried out in a study of Ad26.COV2.S vaccination and SARS-CoV-2 variants. This CDR3 contains 14 residues. V lost 6 bases and J 7 bases, leaving 16 bases between the germline ends. Germline loops: CDR1 MNHEY, CDR2 SMNVEV (reference sequence). Treatment meaning: roughly 20 received Ad26.COV2.S at low or high dose, single or two shots; roughly five received placebo; per-sample allocation not given. Sampling happened 63 days after the first vaccine or placebo injection. The table came from immunoSEQ multiplex PCR; TCRdb's copy has only in-frame clones and leaves some out. Of hundreds of thousands of clones listed, roughly nine tenths were seen once; the top ten hold around 2.5%.

This chain joins TRBV27 and TRBJ1-5, with D possibly matching TRBD1 (5 bases). The sequenced sample was peripheral blood, obtained in a trial of Ad26.COV2.S vaccine versus placebo. This sequence was found in a person between 18 and 65 years old who received the Ad26.COV2.S COVID-19 vaccine or a placebo. The CDR3 coding sequence is TGTGCCAGCAGGGCCTGGGGGGGGAGCCAGCCCCAGCATTTT. Translating gives CASRAWGGSQPQHF.